Listed below are T cell receptor beta chains from one sample, sequenced in a study of T cells in Graves' hyperthyroidism and ophthalmopathy. TCRdb re-called the multiplex PCR reads with MiXCR, one entry per CDR3 protein. The sample consists of a few hundred thousand distinct CDR3 sequences, 46% of them appearing once. Input material: peripheral blood or thyroid tissue (not recorded which). The receptors were gathered from a woman under 30 with Graves' hyperthyroidism. The CDR3 runs from the conserved cysteine through the conserved F or W. The D gene is left open where the match is weak. Not every row has a clone size; where given, it reads once, few, many or a size class.

size,D,V,J,CDR3,DNA
many,TRBD2,TRBV4-2,TRBJ2-7,CASSQDPSGRLNEQYF,TGTGCCAGCAGCCAAGACCCTAGCGGGAGATTGAACGAGCAGTACTTC
NA,NA,TRBV5-1,TRBJ1-1,CASSFDRTEAFF,TGCGCCAGCAGCTTTGACAGGACTGAAGCTTTCTTT
NA,TRBD1,TRBV2,TRBJ2-3,CASKDRVGTGTQYF,TGTGCCAGCAAGGACAGGGTAGGGACAGGTACGCAGTATTTT
NA,NA,TRBV20-1,TRBJ2-7,CSARESSEWGYEQYF,TGCAGTGCTAGAGAATCATCTGAGTGGGGCTACGAGCAGTACTTC
many,NA,TRBV7-2,TRBJ1-5,CASSLEAGLNQPQHF,TGTGCCAGCAGCTTAGAGGCAGGTCTCAATCAGCCCCAGCATTTT
many,NA,TRBV29-1,TRBJ2-2,CSVETSSRGTGELFF,TGCAGCGTTGAAACTAGCTCTCGGGGCACCGGGGAGCTGTTTTTT
few,NA,TRBV29-1,TRBJ1-2,CSLEGDYGYTF,TGCAGCTTGGAGGGGGACTATGGCTACACCTTC
many,TRBD1,TRBV20-1,TRBJ1-2,CSAVLFRQGNGYTF,TGCAGTGCGGTTCTTTTTCGACAGGGTAATGGCTACACCTTC
many,TRBD2,TRBV10-3,TRBJ2-5,CAISGRLAGEQRETQYF,TGTGCCATCAGTGGGAGACTAGCGGGAGAGCAGCGAGAGACCCAGTACTTC
NA,NA,TRBV2,TRBJ2-5,CASSGSSGQETQYF,TGTGCCAGCAGCGGCAGTTCAGGACAAGAGACCCAGTACTTC
few,NA,TRBV11-2,TRBJ2-2,CASSSALRTSNTGELFF,TGTGCCAGCAGCTCAGCCTTGAGAACATCGAACACCGGGGAGCTGTTTTTT
many,NA,TRBV19,TRBJ1-5,CASSANRVGNQPQHF,TGTGCCAGTAGTGCGAACAGGGTTGGCAATCAGCCCCAGCATTTT
NA,TRBD1,TRBV20-1,TRBJ1-6,CSAPTGGTYNSPLHF,TGCAGTGCCCCGACAGGGGGAACCTATAATTCACCCCTCCACTTT
NA,TRBD2,TRBV24-1,TRBJ2-7,CASYGRTYEQYF,TGTGCCTCCTACGGGAGGACCTACGAGCAGTACTTC
NA,NA,TRBV7-9,TRBJ1-1,CASNPGGRSMNTEAFF,TGTGCCAGCAACCCGGGTGGCAGGAGCATGAACACTGAAGCTTTCTTT
many,NA,TRBV19,TRBJ1-5,CASSVQGRGNQPQHF,TGTGCCAGTAGTGTCCAGGGTAGGGGCAATCAGCCCCAGCATTTT
many,NA,TRBV15,TRBJ2-5,CATSRGVHQETQYF,TGTGCCACCAGCAGAGGTGTTCACCAAGAGACCCAGTACTTC
many,TRBD1,TRBV6-5,TRBJ1-5,CASRATGGLGPQHF,TGTGCCAGCAGGGCGACAGGGGGATTGGGGCCCCAGCATTTT